These T cell receptor beta chains were read from a single sample in a study of blood T cell repertoires in COVID-19. The repertoire was sequenced with immunoSEQ multiplex PCR; TCRdb's copy has only in-frame clones and lacks some. The table includes under 300,000 clones, approximately 90% detected once. Sequencing was done on a sample of peripheral blood. Every receptor here comes from a woman in her forties with acute or convalescent COVID-19. The CDR3 runs from the conserved cysteine through the conserved F or W. A D gene is named only where the DNA matches it firmly. The size field is filled for only some rows; it gives once, few, many or a size class.

TRBJ1-2,13,NA,NA,TRBV4-1,CASSRTANYGYTF,TGCGCCAGCAGCCGGACAGCCAACTATGGCTACACCTTC
TRBJ1-2,13,few,NA,TRBV5-8,CASSLARGYGYTF,TGTGCCAGCAGCTTGGCTCGCGGCTATGGCTACACCTTC
TRBJ1-4,17,NA,NA,TRBV3-1/TRBV3-2,CASSQWTAKTTNEKLFF,TGTGCCAGCAGCCAATGGACAGCGAAGACAACTAATGAAAAACTGTTTTTT
TRBJ2-5,15,NA,NA,TRBV9,CASSADPRVGETQYF,TGTGCCAGCAGCGCGGACCCCAGGGTTGGAGAGACCCAGTACTTC
TRBJ1-1,13,few,NA,TRBV19,CASSIRGNTEAFF,TGTGCCAGTAGTATTCGGGGAAACACTGAAGCTTTCTTT
TRBJ2-1,17,NA,TRBD2,TRBV29-1,CSVFLAGGPYLGNEQFF,TGCAGCGTTTTCCTAGCGGGGGGGCCTTATTTGGGAAATGAGCAGTTCTTC
TRBJ1-5,18,NA,NA,TRBV6-2/TRBV6-3,CASSYLFPGSGSNQPQHF,TGTGCCAGCAGTTATCTTTTTCCGGGTTCGGGGAGCAATCAGCCCCAGCATTTT
TRBJ1-1,12,NA,NA,TRBV4-1,CASSPNQGLAFF,TGCGCCAGCAGCCCCAACCAGGGGTTGGCTTTCTTT
TRBJ1-4,15,NA,TRBD1,TRBV5-6,CASSLVRTGYEKLFF,TGTGCCAGCAGCTTGGTGAGGACAGGGTATGAAAAACTGTTTTTT
TRBJ2-6,15,NA,NA,TRBV3-1/TRBV3-2,CASSSRGGGANVLTF,TGTGCCAGCAGCTCAAGGGGTGGTGGGGCCAACGTCCTGACTTTC